This entry features one TCR beta chain sequence. The CDR3 covers 14 residues. Germline CDR1 is MNHNS and CDR2 is SASEGT. With V trimmed by 7 bases and J by 7 bases, 7 bases remained unmatched. This entry comes from a study of patients and donors after allogeneic stem cell transplantation. TCRdb fed the RT-PCR reads into MiXCR, producing one record per CDR3 protein. This sample yields tens of thousands of distinct CDR3 sequences, of which less than 30% are seen a single time; nearly 50% belongs to the top ten. The source material was blood, either unsorted or a sorted T cell fraction (not recorded which). This sequence was found in a human donor who was either an allogeneic HSCT recipient or a stem cell or donor lymphocyte infusion donor (not recorded which). It is not recorded whose cells these are; they may come from a transplant donor. V is TRBV6-1 and J is TRBJ1-6; 7 bases fit TRBD1. The CDR3 sequence is CASNKQGWNSPLHF. The CDR3, as DNA: TGTGCCAGCAACAAACAGGGGTGGAATTCACCCCTCCACTTT.